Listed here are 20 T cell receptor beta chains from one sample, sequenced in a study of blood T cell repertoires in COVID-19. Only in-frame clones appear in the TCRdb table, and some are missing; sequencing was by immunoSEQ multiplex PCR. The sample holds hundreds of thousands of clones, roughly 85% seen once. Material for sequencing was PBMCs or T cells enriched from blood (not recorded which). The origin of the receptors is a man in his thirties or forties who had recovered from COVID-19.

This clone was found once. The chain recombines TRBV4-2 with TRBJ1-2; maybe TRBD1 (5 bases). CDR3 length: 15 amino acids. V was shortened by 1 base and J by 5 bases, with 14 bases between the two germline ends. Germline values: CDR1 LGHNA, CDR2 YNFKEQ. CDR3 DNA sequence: TGTGCCAGCAGCCAAGGAATCAGGGATTATTATGGCTACACCTTC. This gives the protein CASSQGIRDYYGYTF.

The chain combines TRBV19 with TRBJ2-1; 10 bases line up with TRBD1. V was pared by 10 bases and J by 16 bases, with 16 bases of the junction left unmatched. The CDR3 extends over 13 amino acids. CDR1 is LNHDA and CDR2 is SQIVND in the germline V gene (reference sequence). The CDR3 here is CAIGTGAQERPFF. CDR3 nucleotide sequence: TGTGCCATCGGGACAGGGGCCCAGGAAAGGCCCTTCTTC.

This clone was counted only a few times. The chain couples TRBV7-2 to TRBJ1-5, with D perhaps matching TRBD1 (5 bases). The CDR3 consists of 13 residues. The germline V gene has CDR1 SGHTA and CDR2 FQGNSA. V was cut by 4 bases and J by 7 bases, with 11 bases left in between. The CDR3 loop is CASSYNRGQPQHF. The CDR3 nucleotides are TGTGCCAGCAGCTATAATCGGGGGCAGCCCCAGCATTTT.

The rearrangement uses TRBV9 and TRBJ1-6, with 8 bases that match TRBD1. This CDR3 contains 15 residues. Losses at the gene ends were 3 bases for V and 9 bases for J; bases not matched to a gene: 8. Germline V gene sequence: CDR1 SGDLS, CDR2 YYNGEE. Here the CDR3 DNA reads TGTGCCAGCAGCGCCACAGGACAGGGCTTTTCACCCCTCCACTTT. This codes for CASSATGQGFSPLHF. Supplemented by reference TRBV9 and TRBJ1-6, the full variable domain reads DSGVTQTPKHLITATGQRVTLRCSPRSGDLSVYWYQQSLDQGLQFLIQYYNGEERAKGNILERFSAQQFPDLHSELNLSSLELGDSALYFCASSATGQGFSPLHFGNGTRLTVT.

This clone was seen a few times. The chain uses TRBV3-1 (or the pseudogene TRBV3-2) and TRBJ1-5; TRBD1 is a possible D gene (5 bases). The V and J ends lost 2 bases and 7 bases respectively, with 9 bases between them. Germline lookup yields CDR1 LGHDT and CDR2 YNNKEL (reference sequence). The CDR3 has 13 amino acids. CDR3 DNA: TGTGCCAGCAGCCAAAGGGGTGGACAGCCCCAGCATTTT. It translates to CASSQRGGQPQHF.

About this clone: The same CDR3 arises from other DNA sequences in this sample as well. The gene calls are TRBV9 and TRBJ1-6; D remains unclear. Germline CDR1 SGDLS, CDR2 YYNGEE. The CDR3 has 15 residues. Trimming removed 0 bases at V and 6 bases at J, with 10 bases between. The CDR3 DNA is TGTGCCAGCAGCGTAGCTGAGGGCCGTAATTCACCCCTCCACTTT. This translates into CASSVAEGRNSPLHF.

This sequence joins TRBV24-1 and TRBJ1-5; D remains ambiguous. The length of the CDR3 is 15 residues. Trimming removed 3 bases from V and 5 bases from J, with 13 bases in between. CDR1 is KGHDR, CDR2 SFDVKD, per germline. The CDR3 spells CATSDLEEAYQPQHF. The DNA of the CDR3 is TGTGCCACCAGTGATCTGGAGGAGGCCTATCAGCCCCAGCATTTT.

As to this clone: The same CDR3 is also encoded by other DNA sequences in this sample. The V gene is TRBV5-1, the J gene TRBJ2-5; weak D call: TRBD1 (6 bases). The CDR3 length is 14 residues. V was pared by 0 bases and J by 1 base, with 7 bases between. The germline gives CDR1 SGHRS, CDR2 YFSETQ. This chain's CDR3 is CASSLGRGQETQYF. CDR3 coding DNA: TGCGCCAGCAGCTTGGGCAGGGGCCAAGAGACCCAGTACTTC.

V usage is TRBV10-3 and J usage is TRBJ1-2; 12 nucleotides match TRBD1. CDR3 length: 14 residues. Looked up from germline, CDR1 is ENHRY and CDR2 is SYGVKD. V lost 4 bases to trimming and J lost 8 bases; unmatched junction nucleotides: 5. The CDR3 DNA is TGTGCCATCAGTGTGGGGACAGGGGGCTTAGGCTACACCTTC. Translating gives CAISVGTGGLGYTF.

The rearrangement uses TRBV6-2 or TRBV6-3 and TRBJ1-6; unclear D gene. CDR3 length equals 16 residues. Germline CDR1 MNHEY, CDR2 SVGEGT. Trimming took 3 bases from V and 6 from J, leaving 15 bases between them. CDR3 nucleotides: TGTGCCAGCAGTTATCCCCGTGGGAGCGGTAATTCACCCCTCCACTTT. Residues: CASSYPRGSGNSPLHF.

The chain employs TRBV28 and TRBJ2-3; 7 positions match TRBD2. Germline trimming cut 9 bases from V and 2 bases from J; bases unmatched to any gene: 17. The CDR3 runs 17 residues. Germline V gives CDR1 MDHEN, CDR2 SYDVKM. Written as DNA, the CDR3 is TGTGCCAGTAAGACAGCGGGGACGATTCAAACCACAGATACGCAGTATTTT. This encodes CASKTAGTIQTTDTQYF.

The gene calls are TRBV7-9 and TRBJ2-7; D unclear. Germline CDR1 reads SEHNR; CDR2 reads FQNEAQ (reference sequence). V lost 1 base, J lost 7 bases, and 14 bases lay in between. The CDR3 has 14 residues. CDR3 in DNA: TGTGCCAGCAGCTTAGACGGGTTGACGTGGGAGCAGTACTTC. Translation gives CASSLDGLTWEQYF.

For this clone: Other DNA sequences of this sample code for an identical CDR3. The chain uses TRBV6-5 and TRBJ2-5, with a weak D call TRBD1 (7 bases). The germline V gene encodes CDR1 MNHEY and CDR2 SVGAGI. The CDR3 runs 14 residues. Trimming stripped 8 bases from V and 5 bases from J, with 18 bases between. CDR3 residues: CASRLTGAGETQYF. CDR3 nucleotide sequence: TGTGCCAGCCGACTCACAGGGGCGGGGGAGACCCAGTACTTC.

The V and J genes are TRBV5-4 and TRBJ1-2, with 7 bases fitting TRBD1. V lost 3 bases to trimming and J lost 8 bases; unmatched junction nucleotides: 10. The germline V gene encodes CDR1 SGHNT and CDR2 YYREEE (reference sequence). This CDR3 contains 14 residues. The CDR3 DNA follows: TGTGCCAGCAGCTCCAAGACAGGGTTGAAAGGCTACACCTTC. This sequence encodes CASSSKTGLKGYTF.

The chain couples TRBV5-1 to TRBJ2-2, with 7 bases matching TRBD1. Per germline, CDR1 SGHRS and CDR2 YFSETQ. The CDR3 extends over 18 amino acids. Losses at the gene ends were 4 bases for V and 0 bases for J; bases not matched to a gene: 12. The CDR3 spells CASSPRRSRGPNTGELFF. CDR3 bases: TGCGCCAGCAGCCCCCGTCGTAGTAGGGGGCCGAACACCGGGGAGCTGTTTTTT.

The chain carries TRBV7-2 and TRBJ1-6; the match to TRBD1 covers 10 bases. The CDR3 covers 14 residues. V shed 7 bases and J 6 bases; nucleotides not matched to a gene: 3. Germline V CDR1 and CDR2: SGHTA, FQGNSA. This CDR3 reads CASTGQGSNSPLHF. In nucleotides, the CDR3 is TGTGCCAGCACGGGACAGGGGAGTAATTCACCCCTCCACTTT.

CDR3 sequence (DNA): TGTGCCAGCAGCCAGGACAGAAATTCACCCCTCCACTTT. This codes for CASSQDRNSPLHF. This chain uses TRBV7-6 with TRBJ1-6, with D maybe TRBD1 (6 bases). The V end lost 5 bases, the J end lost 7 bases, and 9 bases lay between the germline ends. From germline, CDR1 is SGHVS and CDR2 FNYEAQ. This CDR3 contains 13 residues.

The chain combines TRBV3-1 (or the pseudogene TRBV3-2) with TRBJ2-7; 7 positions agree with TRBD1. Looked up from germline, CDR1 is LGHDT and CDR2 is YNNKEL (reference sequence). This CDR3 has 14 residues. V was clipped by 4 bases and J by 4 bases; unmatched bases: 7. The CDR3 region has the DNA TGTGCCAGCAGCCGCCGGGGCAGGGGGTACGAGCAGTACTTC. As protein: CASSRRGRGYEQYF.

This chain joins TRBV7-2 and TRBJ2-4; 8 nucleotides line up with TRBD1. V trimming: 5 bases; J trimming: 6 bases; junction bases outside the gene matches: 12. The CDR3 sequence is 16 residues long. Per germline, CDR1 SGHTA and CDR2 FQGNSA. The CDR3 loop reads CASSPGGSGERNIQYF. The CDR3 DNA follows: TGTGCCAGCAGCCCAGGGGGCTCAGGGGAGCGAAACATTCAGTACTTC.

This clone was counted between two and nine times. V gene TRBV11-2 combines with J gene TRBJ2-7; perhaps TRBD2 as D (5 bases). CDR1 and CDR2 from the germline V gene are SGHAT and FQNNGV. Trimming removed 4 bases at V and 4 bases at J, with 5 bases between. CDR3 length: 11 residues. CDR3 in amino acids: CASSSGYEQYF. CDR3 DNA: TGTGCCAGCAGCTCGGGGTACGAGCAGTACTTC.